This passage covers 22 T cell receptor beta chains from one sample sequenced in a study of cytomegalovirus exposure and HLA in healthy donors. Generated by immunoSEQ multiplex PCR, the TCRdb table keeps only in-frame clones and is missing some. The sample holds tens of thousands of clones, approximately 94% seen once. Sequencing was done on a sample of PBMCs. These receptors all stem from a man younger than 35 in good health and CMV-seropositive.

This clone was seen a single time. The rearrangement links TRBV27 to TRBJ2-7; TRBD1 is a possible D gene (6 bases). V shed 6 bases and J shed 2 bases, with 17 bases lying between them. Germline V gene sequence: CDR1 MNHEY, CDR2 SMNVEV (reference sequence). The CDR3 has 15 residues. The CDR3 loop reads CASRGRTAIAYEQYF. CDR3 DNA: TGTGCCAGCAGGGGGCGGACAGCGATAGCCTACGAGCAGTACTTC.

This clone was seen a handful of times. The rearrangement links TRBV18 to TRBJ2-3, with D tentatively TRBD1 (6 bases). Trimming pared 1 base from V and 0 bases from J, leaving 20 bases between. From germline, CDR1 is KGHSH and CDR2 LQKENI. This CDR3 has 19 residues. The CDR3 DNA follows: TGTGCCAGCTCACCACTAGTCTTATCAGGGGCGGATAGCACAGATACGCAGTATTTT. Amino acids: CASSPLVLSGADSTDTQYF.

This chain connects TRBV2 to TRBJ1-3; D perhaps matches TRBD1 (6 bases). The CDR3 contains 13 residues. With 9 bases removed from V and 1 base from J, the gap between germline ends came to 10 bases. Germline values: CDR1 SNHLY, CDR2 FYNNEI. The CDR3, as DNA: TGTGCCAGTTTAACAGGGTCTGGAAACACCATATATTTT. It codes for CASLTGSGNTIYF.

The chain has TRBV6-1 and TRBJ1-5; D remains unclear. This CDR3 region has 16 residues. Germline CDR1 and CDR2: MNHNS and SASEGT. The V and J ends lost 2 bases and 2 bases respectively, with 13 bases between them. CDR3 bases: TGTGCCAGCAGTGAAAGGATGGGGAGTGGCAATCAGCCCCAGCATTTT. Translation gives CASSERMGSGNQPQHF.

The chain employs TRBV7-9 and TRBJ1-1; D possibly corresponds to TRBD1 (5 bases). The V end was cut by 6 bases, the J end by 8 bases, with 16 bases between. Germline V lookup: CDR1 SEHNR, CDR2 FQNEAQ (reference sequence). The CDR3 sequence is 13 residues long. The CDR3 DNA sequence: TGTGCCAGCAGGCAGATCCCTGCAGGGGAAGCTTTCTTT. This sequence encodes CASRQIPAGEAFF.

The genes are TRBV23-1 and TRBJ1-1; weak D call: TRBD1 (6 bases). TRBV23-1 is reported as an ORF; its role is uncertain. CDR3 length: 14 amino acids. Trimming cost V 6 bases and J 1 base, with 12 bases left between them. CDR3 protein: CASRLGHKNTEAFF. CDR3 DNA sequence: TGCGCCAGCAGGTTGGGACACAAGAACACTGAAGCTTTCTTT.

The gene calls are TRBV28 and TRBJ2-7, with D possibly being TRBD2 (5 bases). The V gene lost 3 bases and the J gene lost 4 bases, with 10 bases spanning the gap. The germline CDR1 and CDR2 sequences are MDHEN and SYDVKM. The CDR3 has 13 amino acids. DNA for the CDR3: TGTGCCAGCAGTTTGACTCCGGGGTACGAGCAGTACTTC. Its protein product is CASSLTPGYEQYF. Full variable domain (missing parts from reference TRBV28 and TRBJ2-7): DVKVTQSSRYLVKRTGEKVFLECVQDMDHENMFWYRQDPGLGLRLIYFSYDVKMKEKGDIPEGYSVSREKKERFSLILESASTNQTSMYLCASSLTPGYEQYFGPGTRLTVT.

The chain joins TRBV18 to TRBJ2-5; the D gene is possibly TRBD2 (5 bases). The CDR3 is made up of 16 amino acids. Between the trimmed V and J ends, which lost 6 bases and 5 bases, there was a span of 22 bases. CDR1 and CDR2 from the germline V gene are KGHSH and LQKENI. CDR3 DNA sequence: TGTGCCAGCTCCAAGCTTCTGGACTTCTTTAGGGAGACCCAGTACTTC. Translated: CASSKLLDFFRETQYF.

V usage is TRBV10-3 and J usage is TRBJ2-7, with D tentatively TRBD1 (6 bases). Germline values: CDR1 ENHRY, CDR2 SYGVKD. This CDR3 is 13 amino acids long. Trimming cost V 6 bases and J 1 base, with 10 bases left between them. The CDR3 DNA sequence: TGTGCCATCAGGGAAGGACAGTCCTACGAGCAGTACTTC. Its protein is CAIREGQSYEQYF.

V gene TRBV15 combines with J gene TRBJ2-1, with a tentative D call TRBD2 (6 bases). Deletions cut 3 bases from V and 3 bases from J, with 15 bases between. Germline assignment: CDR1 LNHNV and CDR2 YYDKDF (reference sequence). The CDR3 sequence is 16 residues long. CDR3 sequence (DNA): TGTGCCACCAGCAGGGACCCTAGCGCGCACTACAATGAGCAGTTCTTC. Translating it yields CATSRDPSAHYNEQFF.

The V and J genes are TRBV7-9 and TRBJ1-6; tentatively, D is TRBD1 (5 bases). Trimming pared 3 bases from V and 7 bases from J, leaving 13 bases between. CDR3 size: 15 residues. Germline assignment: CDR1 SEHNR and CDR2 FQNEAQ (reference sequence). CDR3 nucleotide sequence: TGTGCCAGCAGCTTTTTCGGCCAGGGCAATTCACCCCTCCACTTT. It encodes CASSFFGQGNSPLHF.

CDR3 bases: TGTGCCAGCAGCTTATACACTGGGCCCTACGAGCAGTACTTC. Its translation is CASSLYTGPYEQYF. V is TRBV7-9 and J is TRBJ2-7, with D uncertain. The CDR3 totals 14 residues. Germline V gene lookup returns CDR1 SEHNR and CDR2 FQNEAQ (reference sequence). The V gene lost 2 bases and the J gene lost 2 bases, with 10 bases spanning the gap.

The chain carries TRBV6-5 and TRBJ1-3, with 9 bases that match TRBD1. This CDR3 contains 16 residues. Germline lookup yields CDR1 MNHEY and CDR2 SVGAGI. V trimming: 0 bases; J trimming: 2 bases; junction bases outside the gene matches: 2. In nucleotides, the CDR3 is TGTGCCAGCAGTTACTCCTGGACAGGGGCTGGAAACACCATATATTTT. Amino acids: CASSYSWTGAGNTIYF.

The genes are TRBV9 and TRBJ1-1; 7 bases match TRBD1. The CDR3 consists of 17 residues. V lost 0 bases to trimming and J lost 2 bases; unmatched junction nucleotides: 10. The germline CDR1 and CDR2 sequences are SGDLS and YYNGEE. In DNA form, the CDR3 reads TGTGCCAGCAGCGTAGAAAGGGACAGACGTTACAACACTGAAGCTTTCTTT. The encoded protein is CASSVERDRRYNTEAFF.

The CDR3: CASSQEGSGAQHF. Written as DNA, the CDR3 is TGCGCCAGCAGCCAAGAGGGGTCCGGGGCCCAGCATTTT. The rearrangement links TRBV4-1 to TRBJ1-5; no firm D call. V shed 0 bases and J shed 11 bases, with 11 bases lying between them. The germline V gene encodes CDR1 MGHRA and CDR2 YSYEKL. This CDR3 is built from 13 residues.

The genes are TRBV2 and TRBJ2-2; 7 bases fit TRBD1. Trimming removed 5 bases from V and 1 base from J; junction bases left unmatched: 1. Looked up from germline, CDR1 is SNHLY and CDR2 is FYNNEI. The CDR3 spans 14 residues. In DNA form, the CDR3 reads TGTGCCAGCAGTAGGACAGGGAACACCGGGGAGCTGTTTTTT. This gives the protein CASSRTGNTGELFF.

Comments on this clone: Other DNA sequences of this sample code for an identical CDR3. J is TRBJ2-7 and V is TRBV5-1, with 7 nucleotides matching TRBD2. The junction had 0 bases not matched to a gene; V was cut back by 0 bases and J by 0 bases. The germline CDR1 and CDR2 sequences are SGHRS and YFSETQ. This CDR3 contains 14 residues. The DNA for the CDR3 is TGCGCCAGCAGCTTGGCTAGCGGCTCCTACGAGCAGTACTTC. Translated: CASSLASGSYEQYF. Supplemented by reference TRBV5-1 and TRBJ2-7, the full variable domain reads KAGVTQTPRYLIKTRGQQVTLSCSPISGHRSVSWYQQTPGQGLQFLFEYFSETQRNKGNFPGRFSGRQFSNSRSEMNVSTLELGDSALYLCASSLASGSYEQYFGPGTRLTVT.

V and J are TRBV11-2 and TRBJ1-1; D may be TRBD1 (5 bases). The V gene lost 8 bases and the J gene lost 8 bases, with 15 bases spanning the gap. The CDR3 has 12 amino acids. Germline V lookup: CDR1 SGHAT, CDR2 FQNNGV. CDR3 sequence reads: CASRTGLSEAFF. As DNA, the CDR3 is TGTGCCAGCCGGACGGGACTCTCGGAAGCTTTCTTT.

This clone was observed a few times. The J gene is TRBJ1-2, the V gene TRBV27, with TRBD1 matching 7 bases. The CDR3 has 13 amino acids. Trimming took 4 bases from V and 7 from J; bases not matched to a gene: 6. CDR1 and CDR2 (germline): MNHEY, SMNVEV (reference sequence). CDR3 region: CASSSDRVSGYTF. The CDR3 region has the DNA TGTGCCAGCAGTTCCGACAGGGTCTCTGGCTACACCTTC.

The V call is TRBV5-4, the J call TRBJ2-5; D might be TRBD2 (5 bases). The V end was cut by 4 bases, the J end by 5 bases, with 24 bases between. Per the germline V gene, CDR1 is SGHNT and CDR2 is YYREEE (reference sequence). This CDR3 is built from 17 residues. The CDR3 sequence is CASSRTRQLAGGETQYF. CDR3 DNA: TGTGCCAGCAGCCGGACCCGGCAGCTAGCAGGCGGGGAGACCCAGTACTTC.

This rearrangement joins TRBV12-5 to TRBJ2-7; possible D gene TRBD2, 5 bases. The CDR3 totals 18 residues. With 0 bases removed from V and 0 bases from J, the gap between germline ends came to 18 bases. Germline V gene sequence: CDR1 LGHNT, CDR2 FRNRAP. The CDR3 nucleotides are TGTGCTAGTGGTTTGGTACTCTTTGGCGGGCGGAGCTCCTACGAGCAGTACTTC. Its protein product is CASGLVLFGGRSSYEQYF.

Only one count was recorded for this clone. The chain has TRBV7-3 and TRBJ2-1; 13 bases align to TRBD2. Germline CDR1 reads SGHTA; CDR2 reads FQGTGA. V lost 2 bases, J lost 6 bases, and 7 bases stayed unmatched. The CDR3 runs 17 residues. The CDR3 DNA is TGTGCCAGCAGCTTAGCCCCCACTAGCGGGGGGGGCAATGAGCAGTTCTTC. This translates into CASSLAPTSGGGNEQFF. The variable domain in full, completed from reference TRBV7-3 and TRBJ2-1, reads GAGVSQTPSNKVTEKGKYVELRCDPISGHTALYWYRQSLGQGPEFLIYFQGTGAADDSGLPNDRFFAVRPEGSVSTLKIQRTERGDSAVYLCASSLAPTSGGGNEQFFGPGTRLTVL.